Below, 29 T cell receptor beta chains from the same sample are listed, as sequenced in a study of blood T cell repertoires in COVID-19. Libraries were prepared by immunoSEQ multiplex PCR; TCRdb keeps only in-frame clonotypes and omits some of them. The sample carries roughly 250,000 clones, 70% to 90% recorded once. Sequencing used peripheral blood. The receptors here all came from a woman in her 40s with acute or convalescent COVID-19.

This clone was observed a single time. J is TRBJ1-3 and V is TRBV5-1, with TRBD1 identical over 7 bases. From germline, CDR1 is SGHRS and CDR2 YFSETQ. Losses at the gene ends were 4 bases for V and 1 base for J; bases not matched to a gene: 2. The CDR3 length is 14 residues. For the CDR3, the DNA is TGCGCCAGCAGCCAACAGGGGTCTGGAAACACCATATATTTT. Protein product: CASSQQGSGNTIYF.

This chain connects TRBV9 to TRBJ1-2; D unresolved. Between the trimmed V and J ends, which lost 3 bases and 3 bases, there was a span of 15 bases. CDR3 size: 15 residues. Germline CDR1 is SGDLS and CDR2 is YYNGEE. CDR3 sequence (DNA): TGTGCCAGCAGCGAAGGCCGAGGTAGTTACTATGGCTACACCTTC. Encoded protein: CASSEGRGSYYGYTF.

The chain employs TRBV6-2 or TRBV6-3 and TRBJ1-1; 8 nucleotides align to TRBD1. This CDR3 has 13 residues. CDR1 is MNHEY, CDR2 SVGEGT, per germline. The V gene end was trimmed by 6 bases and the J gene end by 4 bases; junction bases not matched to a gene: 4. The CDR3 sequence: CASSRTGGTEAFF. CDR3 nucleotides: TGTGCCAGCAGCCGAACAGGGGGCACTGAAGCTTTCTTT.

The chain couples TRBV11-1 to TRBJ2-5, with D maybe TRBD2 (5 bases). Germline lookup yields CDR1 SGHAT and CDR2 FQDESV (reference sequence). Trimming took off 5 bases at V and 5 bases at J, with 15 bases between the two ends. The CDR3 length is 14 residues. Here the CDR3 reads CASSAGRGQETQYF. In nucleotides, the CDR3 is TGTGCCAGCAGCGCCGGACGGGGTCAGGAGACCCAGTACTTC.

This chain connects TRBV19 to TRBJ1-2, with a possible D match to TRBD1 (5 bases). Germline V gives CDR1 LNHDA, CDR2 SQIVND (reference sequence). This CDR3 has 17 residues. V was trimmed by 1 base and J by 4 bases, leaving 19 bases between them. The CDR3: CASSIVGGRLGGYGYTF. As DNA, the CDR3 is TGTGCCAGTAGTATAGTTGGAGGGCGCCTTGGGGGCTATGGCTACACCTTC.

The CDR3 protein is CASSFLGTDTQYF. Here the CDR3 DNA reads TGTGCCAGCAGTTTCTTAGGCACAGATACGCAGTATTTT. The rearrangement joins TRBV27 to TRBJ2-3; D unresolved. The CDR3 is 13 amino acids. Germline CDR1 MNHEY, CDR2 SMNVEV (reference sequence). V gave up 3 bases and J gave up 1 base, with 5 bases separating them.

The rearrangement joins TRBV5-5 to TRBJ2-7, with a weak D call TRBD1 (5 bases). With 0 bases removed from V and 2 bases from J, the gap between germline ends came to 9 bases. CDR1 is SGHKS, CDR2 YYEKEE, per germline (reference sequence). This CDR3 has 14 amino acids. The DNA of the CDR3 is TGTGCCAGCAGCTTGGAGGGGTCTCCCTACGAGCAGTACGTC. As protein: CASSLEGSPYEQYV.

Remarks on this clone: The junction departs from germline at one end; a sequencing error may be responsible. The gene calls are TRBV2 and TRBJ2-5, with TRBD2 identical over 9 bases. The CDR3 contains 14 residues. Per the germline V gene, CDR1 is SNHLY and CDR2 is FYNNEI. CDR3 coding DNA: TGTGCCAGCAGTCAGACTAGCGGAAGAGAGTCCCAGTACTTC. As protein: CASSQTSGRESQYF.

V and J are TRBV24-1 and TRBJ1-2, with D hard to call. Germline V gene lookup returns CDR1 KGHDR and CDR2 SFDVKD. Deletions cut 4 bases from V and 6 bases from J, with 14 bases between. The CDR3 sequence is 14 residues long. The DNA of the CDR3 is TGTGCCACCAGTGACTCGGGGAAAACCCATGGCTACACCTTC. Amino acid sequence: CATSDSGKTHGYTF.

This chain joins TRBV19 and TRBJ1-1; the match to TRBD1 covers 10 bases. V gave up 5 bases and J gave up 4 bases; unmatched junction bases: 7. Per germline, CDR1 LNHDA and CDR2 SQIVND (reference sequence). CDR3 length equals 15 residues. CDR3 amino acids: CASSGLGQGITEAFF. CDR3 coding DNA: TGTGCCAGTAGTGGTTTGGGACAGGGGATCACTGAAGCTTTCTTT.

This chain links TRBV18 with TRBJ2-1; 9 nucleotides line up with TRBD1. CDR1 and CDR2 from the germline V gene are KGHSH and LQKENI. This CDR3 contains 13 residues. The trim removed 3 bases at V and 12 bases at J, leaving 6 bases unmatched. The CDR3 region is CASSPDGQGRQFF. CDR3 DNA: TGTGCCAGCTCACCGGACGGACAGGGGAGGCAGTTCTTC. The whole variable domain, remainder taken from reference TRBV18 and TRBJ2-1, is NAGVMQNPRHLVRRRGQEARLRCSPMKGHSHVYWYRQLPEEGLKFMVYLQKENIIDESGMPKERFSAEFPKEGPSILRIQQVVRGDSAAYFCASSPDGQGRQFFGPGTRLTVL.

This sequence joins TRBV10-1 and TRBJ1-1; tentatively, D is TRBD1 (5 bases). CDR1 is WNHNN and CDR2 is SYGVQD in the germline V gene (reference sequence). This CDR3 contains 13 residues. The V gene lost 4 bases and the J gene lost 5 bases, with 11 bases spanning the gap. The CDR3 sequence: CASSAQGETEAFF. The DNA for the CDR3 is TGCGCCAGCAGTGCTCAAGGGGAAACTGAAGCTTTCTTT.

This sequence joins TRBV4-1 and TRBJ1-1; 9 nucleotides line up with TRBD1. After removal of 3 bases from V and 5 bases from J, the junction contained 10 bases not matched to a gene. CDR1 is MGHRA, CDR2 YSYEKL, per germline. The length of the CDR3 is 16 residues. CDR3 amino acids: CASSQDIRQGGTEAFF. The CDR3 DNA reads TGCGCCAGCAGCCAGGATATTAGACAGGGGGGAACTGAAGCTTTCTTT.

The chain has TRBV12-5 and TRBJ1-1; 10 bases match TRBD1. The V segment lost 0 bases and the J segment 3 bases; nucleotides outside the gene matches: 1. CDR3 size: 15 residues. Germline values: CDR1 LGHNT, CDR2 FRNRAP. CDR3 DNA: TGTGCTAGTGGTTTGGTAGGGACAGGGGACACTGAAGCTTTCTTT. Amino acid sequence: CASGLVGTGDTEAFF.

This sequence joins TRBV12-5 and TRBJ1-2; D possibly corresponds to TRBD1 (5 bases). Germline V gene lookup returns CDR1 LGHNT and CDR2 FRNRAP. The CDR3 extends over 15 amino acids. V was cut by 5 bases and J by 6 bases, with 19 bases left in between. The DNA for the CDR3 is TGTGCTAGTGGTCCCACGGCACACAGGCCACATGGCTACACCTTC. Protein: CASGPTAHRPHGYTF.

This clone was seen a few times. This sequence joins TRBV4-1 and TRBJ1-6, with D perhaps TRBD1 (6 bases). Trimming shortened V by 4 bases and J by 7 bases, and 17 bases separated the two germline ends. The CDR3 consists of 16 residues. Germline values: CDR1 MGHRA, CDR2 YSYEKL. The CDR3 DNA reads TGCGCCAGCAGCCCCAACAGGGTCCCGCGGAATTCACCCCTCCACTTT. Translating gives CASSPNRVPRNSPLHF.

The gene calls are TRBV10-3 and TRBJ1-2, with D unresolved. CDR3 length: 17 residues. Trimming cost V 10 bases and J 1 base, with 25 bases left between them. Germline CDR1 ENHRY, CDR2 SYGVKD. The CDR3 sequence: CATTVRQSNIGNYGYTF. Written as DNA, the CDR3 is TGTGCCACCACCGTCCGACAATCCAATATCGGTAACTATGGCTACACCTTC.

This chain links TRBV7-2 with TRBJ1-4, with 7 bases aligning to TRBD1. Germline trimming cut 3 bases from V and 5 bases from J; bases unmatched to any gene: 6. The CDR3 has 15 residues. The germline CDR1 and CDR2 sequences are SGHTA and FQGNSA. The CDR3 region has the DNA TGTGCCAGCAGCTTTAACCCGGGACAGAATGAAAAACTGTTTTTT. It codes for CASSFNPGQNEKLFF.

This clone came up once. The CDR3 bases are TGTGCCAGCAGCACCGGGCCCGGGGGTGAGCAGTTCTTC. Its translation is CASSTGPGGEQFF. The chain has TRBV11-2 and TRBJ2-1; a possible D gene is TRBD2 (6 bases). V lost 5 bases to trimming and J lost 9 bases, with 14 bases between them. The germline V gene has CDR1 SGHAT and CDR2 FQNNGV. The CDR3 totals 13 residues.

The chain carries TRBV5-1 and TRBJ2-5; 8 bases fit TRBD2. Germline CDR1 is SGHRS and CDR2 is YFSETQ. This CDR3 has 16 residues. J gave up 4 bases and V 4 bases, and 12 bases lay outside the gene matches. The CDR3 nucleotides are TGCGCCAGCAGCCCACTCGGGGGGGCGTGGGGAGAGACCCAGTACTTC. Its protein product is CASSPLGGAWGETQYF.

This clone was seen a handful of times. The chain carries TRBV5-1 and TRBJ2-5, with 9 positions matching TRBD2. The CDR3 covers 16 residues. The V gene end was trimmed by 7 bases and the J gene end by 1 base; junction bases not matched to a gene: 11. Germline-derived CDR1 and CDR2 are SGHRS and YFSETQ. This CDR3 reads CASRSRTSALQETQYF. The CDR3 coding sequence is TGCGCCAGCCGCAGTCGGACTAGCGCCCTCCAAGAGACCCAGTACTTC.

The rearrangement joins TRBV4-1 to TRBJ1-1; 9 bases agree with TRBD1. The length of the CDR3 is 16 residues. V lost 3 bases, J lost 7 bases, and 12 bases stayed unmatched. Germline V gene lookup returns CDR1 MGHRA and CDR2 YSYEKL. This CDR3 is CASSHGSGTGLGEAFF. Written as DNA, the CDR3 is TGCGCCAGCAGCCATGGATCCGGGACAGGGCTCGGTGAAGCTTTCTTT.

In its sample, this clone was seen once. The CDR3 DNA reads TGTGCCAGCAGTGAAGGAGGCAGCAACGGCCGTACTGAAGCTTTCTTT. Amino acids: CASSEGGSNGRTEAFF. The chain has TRBV25-1 and TRBJ1-1; D gene unclear. Trimming took 2 bases from V and 5 from J, leaving 18 bases between them. The CDR3 totals 16 residues. CDR1 and CDR2 (germline): MGHDK, SYGVNS. The whole variable domain, remainder taken from reference TRBV25-1 and TRBJ1-1, is EADIYQTPRYLVIGTGKKITLECSQTMGHDKMYWYQQDPGMELHLIHYSYGVNSTEKGDLSSESTVSRIRTEHFPLTLESARPSHTSQYLCASSEGGSNGRTEAFFGQGTRLTVV.

The chain combines TRBV11-3 with TRBJ2-2; unclear D gene. V was cut by 0 bases and J by 3 bases, with 8 bases left in between. The CDR3 extends over 15 amino acids. Germline V gene sequence: CDR1 SGHNT, CDR2 YENEEA. The CDR3: CASSLEGAHTGELFF. The CDR3 DNA reads as TGTGCCAGCAGCTTAGAGGGCGCACACACCGGGGAGCTGTTTTTT. The full variable domain, in which reference TRBV11-3 and TRBJ2-2 provide the parts outside the CDR3, is EAGVVQSPRYKIIEKKQPVAFWCNPISGHNTLYWYLQNLGQGPELLIRYENEEAVDDSQLPKDRFSAERLKGVDSTLKIQPAELGDSAVYLCASSLEGAHTGELFFGEGSRLTVL.

This chain connects TRBV13 to TRBJ2-5; D gene ambiguous. Trimming left V 5 bases short and J 3 bases short, with 13 bases between. Germline values: CDR1 PRHDT, CDR2 FYEKMQ (reference sequence). The CDR3 has 14 residues. CDR3 bases: TGTGCCAGCAGCGCTCCTCTTCGGGAAGAGACCCAGTACTTC. It codes for CASSAPLREETQYF.

In regard to this clone: The identical CDR3 is also encoded by other nucleotide sequences in the sample. The chain employs TRBV5-1 and TRBJ1-1; maybe TRBD1 (5 bases). V was shortened by 2 bases and J by 5 bases, with 10 bases between the two germline ends. CDR3 length: 13 residues. The germline V gene has CDR1 SGHRS and CDR2 YFSETQ. The CDR3 DNA reads as TGCGCCAGCAGCTTAGGTGGGGGGACTGAAGCTTTCTTT. This encodes CASSLGGGTEAFF.

The chain links TRBV30 to TRBJ1-1; 8 positions match TRBD1. V lost 3 bases to trimming and J lost 8 bases; unmatched junction nucleotides: 14. The CDR3 consists of 15 residues. Germline V lookup: CDR1 GTSNPN, CDR2 SVGIG (reference sequence). The DNA of the CDR3 is TGTGCCTGGAGGGCTCCGGGACAGGCCTACCTAGAAGCTTTCTTT. This translates into CAWRAPGQAYLEAFF.

CDR3 DNA sequence: TGCGCCAGCAGCTTCGGGACAGGGGGGAGCAATCAGCCCCAGCATTTT. As protein: CASSFGTGGSNQPQHF. V and J are TRBV5-1 and TRBJ1-5; 11 positions match TRBD1. V lost 2 bases to trimming and J lost 1 base; unmatched junction nucleotides: 2. The CDR3 spans 16 residues. CDR1 and CDR2 from the germline V gene are SGHRS and YFSETQ.

The rearrangement links TRBV9 to TRBJ2-1, with D possibly TRBD2 on 5 matching bases. V was pared by 3 bases and J by 2 bases, with 15 bases between. Germline assignment: CDR1 SGDLS and CDR2 YYNGEE. The CDR3 loop spans 16 amino acids. This CDR3 reads CASSGRRRVAYNEQFF. As DNA, the CDR3 is TGTGCCAGCAGCGGGAGACGGCGGGTCGCCTACAATGAGCAGTTCTTC.